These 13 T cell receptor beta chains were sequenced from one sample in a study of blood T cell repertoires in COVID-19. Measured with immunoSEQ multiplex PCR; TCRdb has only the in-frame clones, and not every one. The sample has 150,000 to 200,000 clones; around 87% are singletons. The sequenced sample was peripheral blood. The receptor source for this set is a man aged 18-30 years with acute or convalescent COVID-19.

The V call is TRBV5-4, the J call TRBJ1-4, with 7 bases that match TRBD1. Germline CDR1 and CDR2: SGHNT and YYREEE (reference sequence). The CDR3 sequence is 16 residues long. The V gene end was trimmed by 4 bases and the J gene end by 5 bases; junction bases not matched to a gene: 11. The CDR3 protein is CASSDRDRAGNEKLFF. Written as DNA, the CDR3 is TGTGCCAGCAGCGACCGAGACAGGGCAGGCAATGAAAAACTGTTTTTT. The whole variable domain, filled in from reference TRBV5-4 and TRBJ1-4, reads ETGVTQSPTHLIKTRGQQVTLRCSSQSGHNTVSWYQQALGQGPQFIFQYYREEENGRGNFPPRFSGLQFPNYSSELNVNALELDDSALYLCASSDRDRAGNEKLFFGSGTQLSVL.

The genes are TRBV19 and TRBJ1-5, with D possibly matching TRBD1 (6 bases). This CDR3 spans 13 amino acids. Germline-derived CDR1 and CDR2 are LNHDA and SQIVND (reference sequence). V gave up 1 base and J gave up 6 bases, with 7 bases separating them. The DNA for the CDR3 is TGTGCCAGTAGTATAGGAGGGGGTCAGCCCCAGCATTTT. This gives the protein CASSIGGGQPQHF.

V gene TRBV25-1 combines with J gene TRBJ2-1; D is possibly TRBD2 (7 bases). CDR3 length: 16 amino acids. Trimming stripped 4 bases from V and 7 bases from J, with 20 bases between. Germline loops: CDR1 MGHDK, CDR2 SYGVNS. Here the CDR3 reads CASSVYRGGAVNEQFF. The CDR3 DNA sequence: TGTGCCAGCAGTGTCTATAGAGGGGGGGCCGTAAATGAGCAGTTCTTC.

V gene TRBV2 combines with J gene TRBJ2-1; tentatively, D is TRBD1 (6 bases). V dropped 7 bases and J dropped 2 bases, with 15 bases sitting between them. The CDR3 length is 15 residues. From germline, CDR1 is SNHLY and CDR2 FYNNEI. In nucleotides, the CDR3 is TGTGCCAGCACGTCGGGACATGGTCCCTACAATGAGCAGTTCTTC. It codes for CASTSGHGPYNEQFF.

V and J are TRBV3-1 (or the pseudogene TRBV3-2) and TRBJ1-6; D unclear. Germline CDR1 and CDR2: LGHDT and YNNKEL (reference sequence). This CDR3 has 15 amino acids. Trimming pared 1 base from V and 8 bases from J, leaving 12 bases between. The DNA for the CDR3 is TGTGCCAGCAGCCAAGGGAGGAACATTGATTCACCCCTCCACTTT. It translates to CASSQGRNIDSPLHF.

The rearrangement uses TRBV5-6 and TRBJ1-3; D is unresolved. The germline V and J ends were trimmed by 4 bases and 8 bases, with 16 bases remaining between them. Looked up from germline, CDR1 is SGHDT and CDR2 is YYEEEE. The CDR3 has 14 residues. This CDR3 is CASSTGLGGDTIYF. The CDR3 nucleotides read TGTGCCAGCAGCACCGGACTGGGCGGGGACACCATATATTTT.

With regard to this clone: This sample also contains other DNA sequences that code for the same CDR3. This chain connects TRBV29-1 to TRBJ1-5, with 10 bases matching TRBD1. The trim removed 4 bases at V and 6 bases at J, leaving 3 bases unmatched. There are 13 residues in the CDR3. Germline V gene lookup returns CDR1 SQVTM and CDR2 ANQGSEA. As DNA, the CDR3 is TGCAGCGTTGGACAGGGGGCTGGTCAGCCCCAGCATTTT. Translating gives CSVGQGAGQPQHF.

The CDR3 DNA reads TGTGCCAGCTCACCAGGTTCGGTATCTGGAAACACCATATATTTT. Translating gives CASSPGSVSGNTIYF. The chain carries TRBV18 and TRBJ1-3; D unclear. CDR1 is KGHSH, CDR2 LQKENI, per germline. The CDR3 extends over 15 amino acids. The V end was cut by 2 bases, the J end by 1 base, with 9 bases between.

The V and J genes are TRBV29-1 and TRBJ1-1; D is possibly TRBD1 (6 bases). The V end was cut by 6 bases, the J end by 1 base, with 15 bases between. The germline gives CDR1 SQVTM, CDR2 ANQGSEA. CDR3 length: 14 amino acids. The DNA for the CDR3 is TGCAGCGTCTACACGGTACAGGGGAACACTGAAGCTTTCTTT. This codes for CSVYTVQGNTEAFF.

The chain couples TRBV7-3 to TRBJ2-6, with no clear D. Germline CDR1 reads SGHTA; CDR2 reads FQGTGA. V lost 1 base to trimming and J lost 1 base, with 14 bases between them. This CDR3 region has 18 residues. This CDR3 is CASSLNPYQDSGANVLTF. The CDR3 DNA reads TGTGCCAGCAGCTTAAATCCTTACCAGGATTCTGGGGCCAACGTCCTGACTTTC.

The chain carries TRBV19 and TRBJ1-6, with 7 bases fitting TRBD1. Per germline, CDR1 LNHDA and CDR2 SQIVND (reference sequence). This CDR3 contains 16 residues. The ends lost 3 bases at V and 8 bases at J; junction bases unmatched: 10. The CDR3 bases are TGTGCCAGTAGTATTGAAGGGGGCAAAGGGGATTCACCCCTCCACTTT. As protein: CASSIEGGKGDSPLHF.

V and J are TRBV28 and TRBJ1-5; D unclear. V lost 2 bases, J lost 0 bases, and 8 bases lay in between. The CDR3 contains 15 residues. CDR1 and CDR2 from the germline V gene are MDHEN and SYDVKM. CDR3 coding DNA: TGTGCCAGCAGTTTAACAGACGATAGCAATCAGCCCCAGCATTTT. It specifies CASSLTDDSNQPQHF.

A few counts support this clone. The CDR3 DNA follows: TGTGCCAGCAGCCAAGCGGCCCCCGGGGCCCTCCACTTT. Protein product: CASSQAAPGALHF. V is TRBV14 and J is TRBJ1-6; no firm D call. This CDR3 is 13 amino acids long. Trimming removed 1 base from V and 14 bases from J, with 12 bases in between. CDR1 SGHDN and CDR2 FVKESK come from the germline V gene.